The TCR beta chain under discussion was sequenced for a study of OX40 agonist ivuxolimab in advanced cancers. General notes on the study: Ivuxolimab, which targeted the costimulatory receptor OX40 (CD134), was an agonistic, fully human IgG2 monoclonal antibody. Among the roughly 54 dose-escalation patients, some 20 had hepatocellular carcinoma, roughly 15 melanoma, 9 renal cell carcinoma and 9 head and neck cancer. Partial responses occurred in three dose-escalation patients: two with cutaneous melanoma and one with hepatocellular carcinoma. The dose-escalation cohort was around 83% male with a mean age of approximately 60 years, ranging from roughly 20 to 80. The paper describes the monotherapy dose-escalation part (N = 52 patients) of the phase I trial of ivuxolimab. Peripheral TCRbeta sequencing aimed to test whether ivuxolimab altered TCR sequence diversity and caused clonal T-cell expansion. Intravenous ivuxolimab was administered to patients every 2 weeks at six dose levels: 0.01, 0.1, 0.3, 1.5, 3 and 10 mg/kg. Prior anti-PD-1, anti-PD-L1 or anti-CTLA-4 therapy was permitted, and checkpoint inhibitors had been received by about 44% of dose-escalation patients.

Genomic DNA was isolated from the sorted cells so that the TCRbeta CDR3 region could be sequenced. TCRbeta CDR3 regions were sequenced using the immunoSEQ Assay. TCRdb carries this immuneACCESS record with in-frame sequences only. Its versions omit some clonotypes, under half of them owing to an unresolved V gene in the studies checked, with the rest unexplained. For this sample there are tens of thousands of clones; roughly 80% appear just once. The ten top clones hold nearly 35% of the sample. V and J lose 2 bases and 0 bases, and a span of 5 bases separates them. For CDR1 and CDR2, the germline V gene lists ENHRY and SYGVKD. The CDR3, cysteine through phenylalanine, is 14 amino acids long. Just CDR3 DNA is preserved here, 42 bases in frame from base 1. Patients with a history of autoimmune disease or receiving systemic immunosuppression were excluded from the trial. Peripheral blood for TCR sequencing was collected from all dose cohorts at baseline, on cycle 4 day 1, and on cycle 7 day 1. Samples were obtained from an open-label, multicenter, first-in-human phase I dose-escalation trial of ivuxolimab. Adults with locally advanced or metastatic melanoma, renal cell carcinoma, hepatocellular carcinoma or head and neck squamous cell carcinoma were enrolled in the trial. Before TCR sequencing, CD4+ T cells and CD8+ T cells from peripheral blood were sorted into separate populations.

Notes on this clone: Its antigen remains undetermined. Base qualities are not provided; no much larger clone lies one nucleotide away.

Here is what the overall study found, with its caveats: Which antigens the clonally expanded peripheral T cells were specific for was not determined. In the 0.1-3.0 mg/kg groups, partial responders had among the lowest normalized peripheral clonal expansion, particularly in CD8+ T cells. Low levels of normalized T-cell clonal expansion were also seen in some patients who did not respond. After ivuxolimab, expanded clones were on average more numerous among CD8+ T cells than among CD4+ T cells. At doses of 0.1 to 3.0 mg/kg, clonal expansion of both CD4+ and CD8+ blood T cells was observed from baseline to week 6.

The specimen was CD4+ or CD8+ T cells sorted from blood, collected in a trial of the OX40 agonist ivuxolimab. Rearrangement joined TRBV10-3 to TRBJ2-1; no D segment can be confidently identified. The receptor was derived from an adult with an advanced solid tumor such as melanoma, head and neck, liver or kidney cancer. The DNA is TGTGCCATCAGTGAGGAGATCTCCTACAATGAGCAGTTCTTC. It is translated as CAISEEISYNEQFF.